This TCR beta chain appears in the sequencing data of a study of Graves' ophthalmopathy and Graves' hyperthyroidism. Exclusion covered patients with other autoimmune diseases or uncontrolled infections (as well as pregnancy or lactation). The diagnostic workup employed clinical symptoms, serum thyroxine, TRAb, thyroid ultrasound and orbital computed tomography. There are many counts of this clonotype. Using RNA transcripts, the TCR beta CDR3 regions were amplified. An opening RT-PCR round employed HTBI primers and preceded a second-round multiplex PCR. One entry per CDR3 protein results from TCRdb running MiXCR on the multiplex PCR reads. This table holds 150,000 to 200,000 distinct CDR3 sequences, about two fifths found once. The CDR3 totals 15 residues. Looked up from germline, CDR1 is MDHEN and CDR2 is SYDVKM. V lost 7 bases, J lost 6 bases, and 16 bases lay in between.

This sequence originates from a man in his thirties or forties with Graves' ophthalmopathy. Sequencing input: peripheral blood. V and J are TRBV28 and TRBJ1-6; TRBD1 might be the D (6 bases). The CDR3 nucleotides are TGTGCCAGCATCCCTGGGGGCGCGGGTAATTCACCCCTCCACTTT. It is translated as CASIPGGAGNSPLHF.